The present entry profiles one T cell receptor beta chain with its context. The source of the sample is a study of cytomegalovirus exposure and HLA in healthy donors. It was with 60 Vbeta and 13 Jbeta primers that the PCR ran. The protocol was immunoSEQ multiplex PCR, while the TCRdb copy is restricted to in-frame clones and leaves out a portion. The sample contains about 160,000 clones, 82% of which appear only once. The sample was PBMCs. The TCR comes from a girl under 10 years old in good health and CMV-seropositive.

For the CDR3, the DNA is TGTGCCAGCAGCCTAGGGGTGAAGGGGGCGCTTATACCGAACACCGGGGAGCTGTTTTTT. It codes for CASSLGVKGALIPNTGELFF. The V gene is TRBV9, the J gene TRBJ2-2; 7 bases line up with TRBD1. The CDR3 is 20 residues long. Trimming at V came to 4 bases and at J to 0 bases, leaving 18 bases not matched to a gene. Germline V gives CDR1 SGDLS, CDR2 YYNGEE.